Given below is one T cell receptor beta chain in context. Its antigen is still unknown. No much larger clonotype is one base removed from it; base qualities were not supplied. The sample originates from a study of cytomegalovirus exposure and HLA in healthy donors (dated by TCRdb to the late 2010s). Broadly, across the study: According to an earlier analysis of a few hundred of the donors, 200 million or so T cells yielded roughly 110 million unique TCR beta sequences and roughly 280 Gb of sequence data. An early release that covered about 600 HLA-typed donors contained around 300 gigabases of sequencing data and around 80 million unique TCR sequences. Of the roughly 430 genotyped donors, about 80% fell in the genetic ancestry cluster associated with self-reported Caucasian donors. The study aimed to test whether cataloging public T cell receptors could reveal signatures of past pathogen exposure. Using immunosequencing, the study profiled T cell repertoires from 550 to 750 subjects and related those repertoires to cytomegalovirus serostatus. Along with the roughly 700-subject first cohort, a separate validation cohort of over 90 different subjects was used. To predict cytomegalovirus infection status, the study brought together high-throughput TCR immunosequencing, statistical association of individual TCRs with disease status, and machine learning. A later analysis re-analyzed previously published TCR beta repertoires from 550 to 700 donors and added high-resolution HLA genotyping to study TCR occurrence patterns. In the later analysis, no new phenotypic data were used to find candidate immune exposures; instead, reliance was placed on TCR beta sequences and their occurrence across donors. In an earlier analysis of 587 of the donors, high-throughput TCR beta sequencing was used to judge whether each TCR beta V gene segment behaved as functional or pseudogenic. Donor age, sex, ethnicity and CMV serostatus were compiled together with the repertoire data. A later genetic analysis took genome-wide SNP genotypes for about 55% of the roughly 670 donors and used that subset as a discovery cohort. All discovery cohort repertoires had been generated on a single sequencing platform. Both class I and class II loci were covered by HLA typing, at four-digit resolution. The number of donors typed differed by locus, with roughly 620-630 for A, B, C, DRB1 and DQB1, roughly 520 for DQA1, 600 to 610 for DPA1, and around 460 for DPB1. Because of strong linkage in the cohort, 4 to 6 DR-DQ haplotypes were treated as single units for association and clustering. Across around 400 genotyped donors of the cohort, an average of roughly 200,000 unique TCR beta nucleotide sequences per donor were sequenced, and 15% to 20% of those sequences were non-productive.

The full study reports these points: According to a later analysis, TCR association rates differed among HLA loci, with DRB1 alleles showing the most associated TCRs and HLA-C alleles showing the fewest. In this cohort, only TCR beta chains were sequenced, and detectable features were limited by the absence of alpha or paired-chain data. Cytomegalovirus status was reported to be diagnosed by the classifier with high specificity and sensitivity in both the original and validation cohorts. Three of the identified cytomegalovirus-associated TCR beta chains were confirmed in vitro to be specific for cytomegalovirus antigens. Because HLA typing was missing for some donors at each locus, association tests included only the typed subset. The earlier analysis of 587 of the donors excluded roughly 17 rarely observed V segments, including chromosome 9 orphons, because counts were too low. Correlated functional status among segregating V segments might reflect linkage disequilibrium, but an unknown experimental factor could not be ruled out. Most TCR sequences were seen in very few donors, while some public TCRs were found in many individuals. The sequencing pipeline was judged likely to have produced a cluster of highly shared sequence variants as a technical artifact. It was suggested by the authors that the approach could potentially be generalized to other disease states and immunological phenotypes. Compared with the approximately 710-donor mean, donors in an Asian-associated ancestry cluster had fewer N-insertions in productive TCRs, according to a later genetic analysis. The study gave a list of under 200 TCR beta chains associated with cytomegalovirus. Some IMGT-functional V segments, including TRBV6-2 and TRBV6-3, could not be told apart with the 87-base-pair reads, so those segments were excluded. The presence/absence analyses assumed that sequencing depth was roughly uniform across donors, and that assumption may not be true. In a later analysis, HLA-associated TCR beta chains were found to be more clonally expanded and to have lower generation probabilities than equally common non-associated chains. In a later analysis, several top co-occurrence clusters were reported to appear linked to parvovirus B19, influenza, CMV and Epstein-Barr virus. Strong co-occurrence of HLA alleles, especially DR and DQ, made assigning TCR associations to individual alleles difficult. A later analysis found that most CMV-associated TCR beta chains appeared HLA-restricted, with HLA associations seemingly driven largely by CMV exposure. A further reported finding was that TCR beta sequences accurately predicted the HLA-A and HLA-B alleles for most subjects in the first cohort. A later analysis associated about 17,000 TCR beta sequences with specific HLA alleles at a false discovery rate of 0.05. CMV serostatus was the only immune exposure information available for the cohort. In a later genetic analysis, a missense DCLRE1C variant was associated with V-gene and J-gene trimming of TCR beta chains, and the association was replicated in an independent cohort. In an earlier analysis of 587 of the donors, most TCR beta V segments were observed in productive rearrangements about 87% or about 30% of the time, broadly matching IMGT annotations.

CDR1 and CDR2 are read off the germline V gene as SNHLY and FYNNEI. Counted from cysteine to phenylalanine, this CDR3 has 11 amino acids. The CDR3 DNA has 33 bases and is translated from base 1. The cohort consisted of 650 to 850 healthy bone marrow donors. At the time of sampling, every cohort member was nominally healthy, though immune exposures that went unrecorded were likely present. The donor was CMV seronegative and belonged to the group of around 350 seronegative cohort members. Each donor provided a peripheral blood sample, and peripheral blood mononuclear cells were used for TCR beta sequencing. The Qiagen DNeasy Blood Extraction Kit was used to extract genomic DNA from the blood cell samples. The receptor library was made with the immunoSEQ multiplex PCR assay. For the multiplex PCR, a mixture combining 60 forward primers for TCR Vbeta segments and 13 reverse primers for TCR Jbeta segments was used. Amplification of the CDR3 region of rearranged TCR beta genes was performed with a multiplex PCR assay on genomic DNA. The amplified TCR beta libraries were sequenced on the Illumina HiSeq System as 87-base-pair reads. On the study's bioinformatics: A later analysis counted approximately 76 million unique TCR beta chains across the 690 or so repertoires, and around 9.9 million of these chains were shared by at least two donors. Raw reads were error-corrected and collapsed into unique sequences by a nearest-neighbor algorithm in which closely related sequences were merged to remove PCR and sequencing errors. V, D and J gene segments were assigned by aligning CDR3 sequences to IMGT reference sequences. For a sequence to be retained, a match of at least six nucleotides was required to both a V gene segment and a J gene segment. Rearrangements were called productive when the CDR3 lacked stop codons and stayed in frame with V and J; all others were non-productive. Following IMGT convention, CDR3 was defined as the stretch from the second conserved V-encoded cysteine to the conserved J-encoded phenylalanine. In an earlier analysis of more than 550 of the donors, sequences lacking an unambiguous match to a single V gene segment were excluded. An earlier analysis of approximately 590 of the donors called V segments functional above 56.7% productive rearrangements and segregating when the between-donor standard deviation exceeded 5%. A statistical classification framework was built for diagnosing cytomegalovirus status from the catalog of TCR beta chain sequences. In a later analysis, TCR nucleotide sequences were compared against IMGT/GENE-DB human TR gene sequences so that V and J genes could be assigned. The TCRdist pipeline was used in a later analysis to assign CDR3 sequences and most-parsimonious VDJ recombination scenarios. In a later analysis, each TCR beta chain was defined by its CDR3 amino acid sequence together with its V-gene family, and reads lacking a unique V-gene family were excluded. In a later analysis, nearly 600 highly shared, low-generation-probability nucleotide sequences were removed to address suspected cross-contamination and a sequencing artifact. For each public chain, a later analysis derived a clonal expansion index from normalized ranks of inferred template counts within each repertoire. In a later analysis, generation probabilities were computed with a VDJ recombination model fitted to out-of-frame rearrangements, and the resulting probabilities were checked against IGoR. In a later analysis, TCR-TCR, TCR-HLA and TCR-CMV co-occurrence was scored with hypergeometric tests, and a repertoire-size bias correction was applied to TCR pairs. False discovery rates were estimated in a later analysis by permuting HLA or CMV assignments 20 times. In a later analysis, co-occurring TCRs were grouped using DBSCAN, with TCRdist sequence similarity added in when clustering inside HLA-allele-positive subsets. Co-occurrence clustering excluded repertoires with fewer than 30,000 or more than 120,000 public chains, plus five with anomalous nucleotide sharing. Imported from immuneACCESS, the table was reduced by TCRdb to in-frame sequences with V and J called. These copies leave out some clones; in studies compared against another copy, an unresolved V gene accounts for under half, and the cause of the remainder is not known. The DNA was the basis for D and trimming; V, J and clone size are from that table. This sample comprises more than 150,000 clones, around 80% of them detected only once. Together, the top ten hold approximately 2.1% of the sample.

Here the chain combines TRBV2 and TRBJ1-2; the D gene remains uncertain. The receptor was derived from a woman in her twenties or thirties in good health and CMV-seronegative. The specimen sequenced was PBMCs. At the DNA level, the sequence is TGTGCTGCCATGGCACCGGGAGGCTACACCTTC. Translated, this gives CAAMAPGGYTF.